This T cell receptor (beta chain) was sequenced in a study of T-cell reconstitution after alpha-beta-depleted transplantation in children. In its sample, this clonotype was seen many times. Preparation of the TCRbeta library was carried out with unique molecular identifiers. TCRdb fed the PCR reads into MiXCR, producing one record per CDR3 protein. The repertoire holds 98,000 or so distinct CDR3 sequences, with 5% to 7% as singletons. The sequences come from PBMCs, mostly from graft donor cells, collected 360 days after TCRalphabeta/CD19-depleted stem cell transplant. This TCR derives from a male patient between 2 and 15 years old who had a stem cell transplant for acute lymphoblastic leukemia, so the T cells may come from the graft donor.

DNA for the CDR3: TGTGCCAGCAGTTACGCCGGAACTCTCTCTGGGGCCAACGTCCTGACTTTC. Its protein product is CASSYAGTLSGANVLTF. The chain couples TRBV6-5 to TRBJ2-6; D unresolved. Germline V CDR1 and CDR2: MNHEY, SVGAGI. The length of the CDR3 is 17 residues. V was cut by 2 bases and J by 0 bases, with 11 bases left in between.